Here is one T cell receptor beta chain with its context. Germline V CDR1 and CDR2: MNHEY, SVGAGI. Between the trimmed V and J ends, which lost 7 bases and 5 bases, there was a span of 14 bases. The CDR3 extends over 13 amino acids. Per the original data handling: Estimates of nucleated cell counts were drawn from the amplification of reference gene primers. The data were produced by immunoSEQ multiplex PCR, yet TCRdb's version contains in-frame clones alone and is incomplete. V, J and clone size are taken as reported in that table, and D and trimming were inferred from the DNA itself. The table lists more than 250,000 clones, approximately 83% of them singletons, with 2.1% in the top ten. This record belongs to a study of blood T cell repertoires in COVID-19. As for the study in general: Samples of COVID-19 (acute and convalescent) were obtained from the United States, Italy and Spain. T cells, B-cell-depleted T cells, or PBMCs provided the cDNA or gDNA that served as material.

What was sequenced was peripheral blood. The TCR sequence derives from a woman under 40 who had recovered from COVID-19. The chain recombines TRBV6-5 with TRBJ1-1, with a weak D call TRBD1 (5 bases). The CDR3 sequence is CASTTAGGTEAFF. The CDR3, as DNA: TGTGCCAGCACCACCGCCGGGGGGACTGAAGCTTTCTTT.